These T cell receptor beta chains were read from a single sample in a study of vaccination and CD4 T cells after COVID-19. TCRdb fed the PCR reads into MiXCR, producing one record per CDR3 protein. The sample holds roughly 3,500 distinct CDR3 sequences, approximately 47% seen once. Their antigen targets remain unknown. The sample taken for sequencing was CD4+ T cells from blood, cultured in vitro. The receptor source for this set is a human donor who had recovered from COVID-19. Each CDR3 is given with its conserved first and last residue. D genes are given only for firm matches. Rows may omit the clone size; those that give it use once, few, many or a size class.

V	J	size	D	DNA	CDR3
TRBV12-3/TRBV12-4	TRBJ2-3	few	-	TGTGCCAGTCATCTGGGCAGCACAGATACGCAGTATTTT	CASHLGSTDTQYF
TRBV12-3/TRBV12-4	TRBJ1-2	-	TRBD1	TGTGCCAGCAGTTTGAACAGGGGTTACTATGGCTACACCTTC	CASSLNRGYYGYTF
TRBV7-9	TRBJ2-7	few	-	TGTGCCAGCAGCTTAGCGGGCACCTACGAGCAGTACTTC	CASSLAGTYEQYF
TRBV20-1	TRBJ1-3	hyperexpanded	-	TGCAGTACCTACAGGGGAAACACCATATATTTT	CSTYRGNTIYF
TRBV19	TRBJ2-2	-	TRBD1	TGTGCCAGTAGTGAGGGGGCGTGGACCGGGGAGCTGTTTTTT	CASSEGAWTGELFF
TRBV20-1	TRBJ2-1	few	TRBD2	TGCAGTGCTCCGGGACTAGCGGGACTCTCCCTCAATGAGCAGTTCTTC	CSAPGLAGLSLNEQFF
TRBV12-3/TRBV12-4	TRBJ1-5	-	-	TGTGCCAGCAGTTCCCCGGTCCAGGGCGGAATAGCGGATCAGCCCCAGCATTTT	CASSSPVQGGIADQPQHF
TRBV19	TRBJ2-5	-	-	TGTGCCAGTAGCCGGGAGCGGGCGGAGGAGACCCAGTACTTC	CASSRERAEETQYF
TRBV11-1	TRBJ2-1	-	TRBD1	TGTGCCAGCAGCTTTTGGACAGGGATTGTTTATGAGCAGTTCTTC	CASSFWTGIVYEQFF
TRBV20-1	TRBJ2-3	few	TRBD2	TGCAGTGCTACTGAACTAGCGCTACTGGCAGATACGCAGTATTTT	CSATELALLADTQYF
TRBV19	TRBJ1-5	-	-	TGTGCCAGTAGTTCCGGAGGGCTAGGGCAGCCCCAGCATTTT	CASSSGGLGQPQHF
TRBV18	TRBJ1-1	-	-	TGTGCCAGTACAGTGGGCAACACTGAAGCTTTCTTT	CASTVGNTEAFF
TRBV6-1	TRBJ1-6	-	-	TGTGCCAGCAACCATCCGCGGGGACCCGCTAATTCACCCCTCCACTTT	CASNHPRGPANSPLHF
TRBV6-5	TRBJ1-1	few	-	TGTGCCAGCAGTTACGAGGCAGGGTATGAAGACACTGAAGCTTTCTTT	CASSYEAGYEDTEAFF
TRBV20-1	TRBJ1-3	-	TRBD1	TGCAGTGCCAGGGGGACAGGCCAAAGAGGTGCTGGAAACACCATATATTTT	CSARGTGQRGAGNTIYF
TRBV24-1	TRBJ2-1	-	TRBD2	TGTGCCACCAGTGACTCCCGACTAGCGGGAGATCGTGATGAGCAGTTCTTC	CATSDSRLAGDRDEQFF
TRBV2	TRBJ2-7	few	TRBD1	TGTGCCAGCAGTCCCGTGGGGGACAGGGCCTACGAGCAGTACTTC	CASSPVGDRAYEQYF
TRBV7-8	TRBJ2-7	few	TRBD2	TGTGCCAGCAGCTTAGCGCTAATTATGGCTAGCGGCAACTACGAGCAGTACTTC	CASSLALIMASGNYEQYF
TRBV30	TRBJ2-2	-	TRBD1	TGTGCCTGGGATCGACAGGGTAGCGGGGAGCTGTTTTTT	CAWDRQGSGELFF
TRBV18	TRBJ1-2	large	-	TGTGCCAGCTCACCAGGTGGGGGCGGCTATGGCTACACCTTC	CASSPGGGGYGYTF
TRBV7-9	TRBJ1-4	-	-	TGTGCCAGCAGCTTAGGTCGACAGTTCAATGAAAAACTGTTTTTT	CASSLGRQFNEKLFF
TRBV7-2	TRBJ2-5	-	TRBD2	TGTGCCAGCAGCCCTCTCTCTAGCGGCCCCCAAGAGACCCAGTACTTC	CASSPLSSGPQETQYF
TRBV19	TRBJ1-5	few	-	TGTGCCAGTAGCCAGCGAGGTGGTATAGGAAGTCAGCCCCAGCATTTT	CASSQRGGIGSQPQHF
TRBV7-9	TRBJ1-3	once	-	TGTGCAGGCGGAGATTCTGGAAACACCATATATTTT	CAGGDSGNTIYF
TRBV10-1	TRBJ2-1	-	-	TGCGCCAGCAGTCCCGGGACGCCCTACAATGAGCAGTTCTTC	CASSPGTPYNEQFF
TRBV7-3	TRBJ2-3	medium-sized	-	TGTGCCAGCAGCCCTCAACCTTCTGGGACGCAGTATTTT	CASSPQPSGTQYF
TRBV29-1	TRBJ2-1	-	-	TGCAGCGTTGAAGGGTATAGGGGACCCGGGAATGAGCAGTTCTTC	CSVEGYRGPGNEQFF
TRBV30	TRBJ1-6	few	TRBD1	TGTGCCTGGAGCCCCGCACAGGGGGGGGTTTCACCCCTCCACTTT	CAWSPAQGGVSPLHF
TRBV6-1	TRBJ1-4	-	TRBD1	TGTGCCAGCGGCAGGGGGGATGAAAAACTGTTTTTT	CASGRGDEKLFF
TRBV11-2	TRBJ2-7	-	-	TGTGCCAGCAGTGGGGGATACGAGCAGTACTTC	CASSGGYEQYF
TRBV2	TRBJ2-1	-	-	TGTGCCAGCAGTGAAATCGGGCTGAAGGATTACAATGAGCAGTTCTTC	CASSEIGLKDYNEQFF